A single sample is the source of the 5 T cell receptor beta chains below, sequenced in a study of T cells in localized non-small cell lung cancer. Assay: immunoSEQ multiplex PCR; the TCRdb copy retains only in-frame clones and omits some. The sample includes approximately 12,000 clones, roughly 84% of them seen just once. Sequencing used peripheral blood, obtained before any cancer treatment. These receptors were obtained from a male donor older than 55 with stage I lung adenocarcinoma.

This clone showed up just a few times. The chain recombines TRBV2 with TRBJ1-6, with D unclear. Trimming took off 10 bases at V and 0 bases at J, with 13 bases between the two ends. CDR1 and CDR2 from the germline V gene are SNHLY and FYNNEI. The length of the CDR3 is 15 residues. CDR3 sequence (DNA): TGTGCCACCCAGCAGGCAGGCTCCTATAATTCACCCCTCCACTTT. Its protein product is CATQQAGSYNSPLHF.

The chain combines TRBV18 with TRBJ2-3; 7 nucleotides agree with TRBD1. Germline V gene sequence: CDR1 KGHSH, CDR2 LQKENI. J lost 7 bases, V lost 3 bases, and 4 bases had no gene match. The CDR3 has 13 amino acids. This chain's CDR3 is CASSPEQGHTQYF. For the CDR3, the DNA is TGTGCCAGCTCACCCGAACAGGGGCATACGCAGTATTTT.

A few counts support this clone. The V gene is TRBV27, the J gene TRBJ1-6; D remains ambiguous. Germline V gene lookup returns CDR1 MNHEY and CDR2 SMNVEV (reference sequence). The CDR3 extends over 14 amino acids. V lost 8 bases and J 5 bases, leaving 13 bases between the germline ends. CDR3 region: CASGLRPHNSPLHF. CDR3 sequence (DNA): TGTGCCAGCGGCTTGAGACCCCATAATTCACCCCTCCACTTT.

V gene TRBV28 combines with J gene TRBJ2-7; D not certain. Germline CDR1 reads MDHEN; CDR2 reads SYDVKM. The CDR3 extends over 14 amino acids. Trimming stripped 4 bases from V and 4 bases from J, with 14 bases between. The CDR3 reads CASSSDRVPYEQYF. In nucleotides, the CDR3 is TGTGCCAGCAGTTCAGACCGTGTACCATACGAGCAGTACTTC.

The chain uses TRBV5-8 and TRBJ2-5; TRBD1 is a possible D gene (6 bases). V dropped 4 bases and J dropped 4 bases, with 11 bases sitting between them. The CDR3 loop spans 13 amino acids. Germline V CDR1 and CDR2: SGHTS, YDEGEE. In DNA form, the CDR3 reads TGTGCCAGCAGCGGGGGCCCCCTAGAGACCCAGTACTTC. Amino acid sequence: CASSGGPLETQYF.